These T cell receptor beta chains were read from a single sample in a study of CD8+ T cells in alopecia areata. Clones were read by immunoSEQ multiplex PCR, and TCRdb kept only the in-frame ones, dropping some. The data show roughly 190,000 clones, just under 65% seen once. Specimen: CD4+ T cells sorted from blood, collected around week 47, from a patient treated with tofacitinib. The receptor set was obtained from a human donor with alopecia areata. Both conserved end residues are part of each CDR3. A D gene is named only where the DNA matches it firmly. Clone size is shown for a subset of rows, as once, few, many or a class of expanded clone.

D gene	J gene	clone size	V gene	CDR3 protein	CDR3 DNA
.	TRBJ2-5	few	TRBV2	CASRADPRETQYF	TGTGCCAGCAGAGCGGACCCTCGGGAGACCCAGTACTTC
.	TRBJ1-2	.	TRBV29-1	CSVELGGYGYTF	TGCAGCGTTGAGCTAGGCGGTTATGGCTACACCTTC
.	TRBJ1-6	.	TRBV30	CAWTSTGRGISALHF	TGTGCCTGGACCTCCACGGGACGGGGGATTTCGGCCCTCCACTTT
.	TRBJ1-1	.	TRBV30	CAWSPPLGKNTEAFF	TGTGCCTGGAGCCCCCCGTTAGGGAAGAACACTGAAGCTTTCTTT
TRBD2	TRBJ2-7	.	TRBV6-5	CASRGLAEYEQYF	TGTGCCAGCAGGGGACTAGCGGAATACGAGCAGTACTTC
.	TRBJ1-1	.	TRBV15	CATSRDQAADQAFF	TGTGCCACCAGCAGAGATCAGGCGGCCGACCAAGCTTTCTTT
.	TRBJ2-7	.	TRBV29-1	CSAALPPFDEQYF	TGCAGCGCCGCGCTACCCCCATTTGACGAGCAGTACTTC
.	TRBJ1-1	.	TRBV27	CASSLEGRGEAFF	TGTGCCAGCAGTTTGGAGGGGCGTGGAGAAGCTTTCTTT
.	TRBJ1-3	.	TRBV19	CASSRSAINTIYF	TGTGCCAGTAGTAGATCGGCGATCAACACCATATATTTT
.	TRBJ1-1	.	TRBV30	CAWSPGQNPEAFF	TGTGCCTGGAGTCCCGGACAGAATCCTGAAGCTTTCTTT
.	TRBJ2-2	.	TRBV29-1	CSVEVGQGAGELFF	TGCAGCGTTGAAGTGGGGCAGGGCGCCGGGGAGCTGTTTTTT
TRBD1	TRBJ2-6	few	TRBV6-1	CASITGGTGANVLTF	TGTGCCAGCATTACAGGGGGAACTGGGGCCAACGTCCTGACTTTC
.	TRBJ2-3	.	TRBV4-1	CASSQYGAGTDTQYF	TGCGCCAGCAGCCAATACGGGGCAGGGACAGATACGCAGTATTTT
.	TRBJ2-3	.	TRBV9	CASSPRPPDTQYF	TGTGCCAGCAGCCCCCGTCCCCCAGATACGCAGTATTTT
TRBD1	TRBJ2-7	.	TRBV5-4	CASSKPGQGTYEQYF	TGTGCCAGCAGCAAGCCGGGACAGGGGACCTACGAGCAGTACTTC
.	TRBJ1-1	few	TRBV2	CASKEEGEAFF	TGTGCCAGCAAGGAGGAGGGTGAAGCTTTCTTT
TRBD1	TRBJ1-1	.	TRBV30	CACSRGFTEAFF	TGTGCCTGCTCCAGGGGGTTCACTGAAGCTTTCTTT
TRBD2	TRBJ2-3	.	TRBV5-1	CASSLADSTDTQYF	TGCGCCAGCAGCCTAGCGGATAGCACAGATACGCAGTATTTT
.	TRBJ2-1	.	TRBV7-2	CASSPAGPYNEQFF	TGTGCCAGCAGCCCAGCGGGCCCCTACAATGAGCAGTTCTTC
TRBD2	TRBJ2-7	.	TRBV10-3	CAISETSGAAYEQYF	TGTGCCATCAGTGAGACTAGCGGGGCCGCCTACGAGCAGTACTTC
.	TRBJ2-3	once	TRBV9	CASSGGGGRDTQYF	TGTGCCAGCAGCGGAGGGGGGGGCAGAGATACGCAGTATTTT
.	TRBJ2-7	.	TRBV13	CASSRGYRRDRSSYEQYF	TGTGCCAGCAGCCGGGGGTACCGAAGAGACAGGAGCTCCTACGAGCAGTACTTC
.	TRBJ2-7	.	TRBV11-2	CASSLVGRQGYEQYF	TGTGCCAGCAGCTTAGTTGGGCGGCAGGGCTACGAGCAGTACTTC
.	TRBJ2-1	.	TRBV29-1	CSVDVGDRPYNEQFF	TGCAGCGTTGATGTGGGAGATCGACCATACAATGAGCAGTTCTTC
TRBD2	TRBJ2-3	.	TRBV4-1	CASSQGLAGVGDTQYF	TGCGCCAGCAGCCAAGGACTAGCGGGGGTTGGGGATACGCAGTATTTT